The 19 T cell receptor beta chains below come from one sample, sequenced in a study of T cell responses to AZD1222 COVID-19 vaccine. Some clones are missing from TCRdb's copy, which holds only in-frame ones; the method was immunoSEQ multiplex PCR. The table has 99,000 or so clones, 80% to 90% seen once. The material was peripheral blood, obtained on day 0 of AZD1222 vaccination. The receptors shown here come from an adult in good health.

V is TRBV12-5 and J is TRBJ2-1; no definite D call. The CDR3 runs to 10 residues. Germline V lookup: CDR1 LGHNT, CDR2 FRNRAP. The V gene lost 6 bases and the J gene lost 11 bases, with 8 bases spanning the gap. The CDR3 sequence is CASGETKQFF. The CDR3 DNA reads TGTGCTAGTGGCGAAACAAAGCAGTTCTTC. The variable domain in full, completed from reference TRBV12-5 and TRBJ2-1, reads DARVTQTPRHKVTEMGQEVTMRCQPILGHNTVFWYRQTMMQGLELLAYFRNRAPLDDSGMPKDRFSAEMPDATLATLKIQPSEPRDSAVYFCASGETKQFFGPGTRLTVL.

This chain uses TRBV4-1 with TRBJ1-5; D not certain. The CDR3 contains 16 residues. Germline values: CDR1 MGHRA, CDR2 YSYEKL. Between the trimmed V and J ends, which lost 4 bases and 0 bases, there was a span of 13 bases. This CDR3 is CASSRVTDNSNQPQHF. The DNA for the CDR3 is TGCGCCAGCAGCCGCGTTACAGACAATAGCAATCAGCCCCAGCATTTT.

The chain employs TRBV7-2 and TRBJ1-2; D is unresolved. V was trimmed by 5 bases and J by 3 bases, leaving 16 bases between them. CDR3 size: 15 residues. Germline values: CDR1 SGHTA, CDR2 FQGNSA. CDR3 nucleotide sequence: TGTGCCAGCAGCCACTCTATAGGAGGCGACTATGGCTACACCTTC. Its translation: CASSHSIGGDYGYTF.

This sequence joins TRBV28 and TRBJ1-3, with TRBD1 matching over 7 bases. The CDR3 length is 16 residues. V shed 6 bases, J shed 0 bases, and the junction held 8 bases outside the gene matches. Germline V gives CDR1 MDHEN, CDR2 SYDVKM. The CDR3 nucleotides read TGTGCCAGCAGGGGGGGGGACAGCAGCTCTGGAAACACCATATATTTT. Amino acid sequence: CASRGGDSSSGNTIYF.

J is TRBJ2-1 and V is TRBV27; 7 nucleotides match TRBD2. The CDR3 has 15 residues. In germline, CDR1 is MNHEY, CDR2 SMNVEV (reference sequence). V was pared by 4 bases and J by 6 bases, with 9 bases of the junction left unmatched. The CDR3 DNA follows: TGTGCCAGCAGTTCCCGTGGGGGGAGGGCCAATGAGCAGTTCTTC. This encodes CASSSRGGRANEQFF.

The chain uses TRBV3-1 (or the pseudogene TRBV3-2) and TRBJ1-1; possibly TRBD1 for D (5 bases). Trimming took off 0 bases at V and 3 bases at J, with 14 bases between the two ends. The CDR3 sequence is 16 residues long. Germline CDR1 reads LGHDT; CDR2 reads YNNKEL (reference sequence). The CDR3 DNA is TGTGCCAGCAGCCAAGAGGGCCAGGGCTTCCACACTGAAGCTTTCTTT. Its translation: CASSQEGQGFHTEAFF.

J is TRBJ2-1 and V is TRBV7-2, with D unclear. V gave up 4 bases and J gave up 6 bases, with 13 bases separating them. This CDR3 comprises 14 residues. Germline V gene data show CDR1 as SGHTA and CDR2 as FQGNSA. The CDR3 DNA follows: TGTGCCAGCAGCTCATACGGCGGAGCCAATGAGCAGTTCTTC. Protein: CASSSYGGANEQFF.

This chain joins TRBV7-8 and TRBJ1-1, with unresolved D. The V and J ends lost 0 bases and 0 bases respectively, with 8 bases between them. In germline, CDR1 is SGHVS, CDR2 FQNEAQ. The CDR3 runs 15 residues. DNA of the CDR3: TGTGCCAGCAGCTTAGCTGTCAGCTTGAACACTGAAGCTTTCTTT. This sequence encodes CASSLAVSLNTEAFF.

The gene calls are TRBV5-5 and TRBJ2-2; D unresolved. The CDR3 runs to 14 residues. The germline V gene encodes CDR1 SGHKS and CDR2 YYEKEE (reference sequence). V lost 8 bases and J lost 0, with 11 bases in between. Here the CDR3 reads CARRLVANTGELFF. CDR3 coding DNA: TGTGCCAGGAGGCTGGTGGCGAACACCGGGGAGCTGTTTTTT. The variable domain in full, completed from reference TRBV5-5 and TRBJ2-2, reads DAGVTQSPTHLIKTRGQQVTLRCSPISGHKSVSWYQQVLGQGPQFIFQYYEKEERGRGNFPDRFSARQFPNYSSELNVNALLLGDSALYLCARRLVANTGELFFGEGSRLTVL.

The CDR3 DNA sequence: TGTGCCAGCAGTCCTGACAGGGGCGGATATGGCTACACCTTC. Amino acids: CASSPDRGGYGYTF. The chain uses TRBV6-5 and TRBJ1-2, with 8 nucleotides matching TRBD1. This CDR3 contains 14 residues. Looked up from germline, CDR1 is MNHEY and CDR2 is SVGAGI. V shed 5 bases, J shed 5 bases, and the junction held 7 bases outside the gene matches.

About this clone itself: The same CDR3 arises from other DNA sequences in this sample as well. This chain links TRBV19 with TRBJ2-3; 12 positions match TRBD2. This CDR3 has 15 amino acids. The V and J ends lost 5 bases and 6 bases, in that order; junction bases with no gene match: 6. Germline assignment: CDR1 LNHDA and CDR2 SQIVND (reference sequence). The CDR3 coding sequence is TGTGCCAGTAGTTTGCTAGCGGGAGGGACGGATACGCAGTATTTT. As protein: CASSLLAGGTDTQYF. The variable domain in full, with the rest retrieved from reference TRBV19 and TRBJ2-3, is DGGITQSPKYLFRKEGQNVTLSCEQNLNHDAMYWYRQDPGQGLRLIYYSQIVNDFQKGDIAEGYSVSREKKESFPLTVTSAQKNPTAFYLCASSLLAGGTDTQYFGPGTRLTVL.

On this clone: One junction end does not reproduce the germline sequence, and a read error may be involved. J is TRBJ2-7 and V is TRBV12-3 or TRBV12-4; D remains ambiguous. The CDR3 loop spans 13 amino acids. Here the CDR3 reads CASNRGITYEQYF. The CDR3 coding sequence is TGTGCTAGCAATCGCGGAATTACCTACGAGCAGTACTTC.

This chain joins TRBV21-1 and TRBJ2-1; the DNA was not used to check the table's D call, TRBD1. TRBV21-1 counts as a pseudogene. CDR3 length equals 13 residues. CDR3 nucleotide sequence: TGTGCCAGCAGCAAAAAGGGACACATCGAGCAGTTCTTC. Translation gives CASSKKGHIEQFF.

Written as DNA, the CDR3 is TGTGCCATCAGACGGGACGGCACTGAAGCTTTCTTT. Translated: CAIRRDGTEAFF. The J gene is TRBJ1-1, the V gene TRBV10-3; D possibly corresponds to TRBD1 (5 bases). V dropped 6 bases and J dropped 4 bases, with 9 bases sitting between them. The germline CDR1 and CDR2 sequences are ENHRY and SYGVKD. The CDR3 totals 12 residues.

The chain has TRBV18 and TRBJ1-2, with 7 bases lining up with TRBD1. Germline-derived CDR1 and CDR2 are KGHSH and LQKENI. V gave up 1 base and J gave up 2 bases; unmatched junction bases: 4. This CDR3 spans 15 amino acids. Here the CDR3 DNA reads TGTGCCAGCTCACCACTCGACAGGGTCAACTATGGCTACACCTTC. It translates to CASSPLDRVNYGYTF.

The genes are TRBV5-5 and TRBJ2-5, with a weak D call TRBD2 (6 bases). V lost 1 base and J 10 bases, leaving 17 bases between the germline ends. This CDR3 contains 14 residues. The germline CDR1 and CDR2 sequences are SGHKS and YYEKEE (reference sequence). The CDR3 loop is CASSLTSSTQDQYF. Written as DNA, the CDR3 is TGTGCCAGCAGCTTGACTAGCAGTACCCAGGACCAGTACTTC.

V is TRBV4-3 and J is TRBJ2-2, with 7 nucleotides matching TRBD2. The CDR3 covers 20 residues. Looked up from germline, CDR1 is LGHNA and CDR2 is YSLEER. J lost 5 bases, V lost 0 bases, and 18 bases had no gene match. The CDR3 reads CASSQDPSFLWGGRTGELFF. The CDR3 nucleotides read TGCGCCAGCAGCCAAGATCCCTCCTTCCTGTGGGGGGGAAGGACCGGGGAGCTGTTTTTT.

This clone was counted a single time. J is TRBJ2-7 and V is TRBV7-2; 8 bases agree with TRBD1. CDR3 length equals 18 residues. Trimming cost V 5 bases and J 0 bases; bases outside gene matches: 15. Germline lookup yields CDR1 SGHTA and CDR2 FQGNSA. The CDR3 protein is CASSPYNPGQVRSYEQYF. Here the CDR3 DNA reads TGTGCCAGCAGCCCGTATAACCCGGGACAGGTGCGCTCCTACGAGCAGTACTTC.

The CDR3: CASSFHNSPLHF. CDR3 sequence (DNA): TGTGCCAGCAGCTTTCATAATTCACCCCTCCACTTT. The V and J genes are TRBV7-3 and TRBJ1-6; D is ambiguous. Germline CDR1 SGHTA, CDR2 FQGTGA. CDR3 length: 12 amino acids. Trimming removed 3 bases from V and 5 bases from J, with 2 bases in between.